The present TCR beta chain was sequenced within a study of T cell responses to AZD1222 COVID-19 vaccine (dated by TCRdb to the early 2020s). Turning to the overall study: AZD1222 recipients whose second dose came at about 4 weeks and those whose second dose came at about 12 weeks were combined into one group, since spike-specific TCR depth and breadth did not differ between the two schedules. TCR sequencing was performed for 230 to 250 trial participants, of whom roughly 200 were given two doses of AZD1222 and approximately 25 were given two doses of MenACWY control vaccine. Enrollment into the trials was organized by age into subgroups of 18-55, 56-69 and 70-plus years, and those subgroups contained around 150, 28 and 57 TCR-sequenced participants, respectively. Broader findings and caveats from the paper: In the small 56-69-year group, the increase in depth fell short of significance, most likely because of low power. Participants were mostly white British and included more females than males, and it was suggested by the authors that clonal diversity may have been underestimated. No day 14 peak-response samples were available, so repertoires were characterized only after the peak T cell response. A significant rise in spike-specific TCR breadth and depth was observed after two AZD1222 doses relative to day 0 and relative to MenACWY recipients. Conclusions about previously exposed vaccinees are limited because only a handful of AZD1222 recipients were SARS-CoV-2 seropositive at baseline. Vaccine-associated CD4 TCRs spanned the whole spike protein, with dominant responses in regions 160-218 and 743-854. Reportedly, almost half of the unique spike-specific TCRs recognized epitopes lying outside the regions that are mutated in the B.1.351 and B.1.1.7 variants.

A note on this clone: The antigen it binds to is not known. The input lacks base qualities; no much larger clone sits a single base away.

The CDR3 regions of human TCRbeta chains were analyzed by immunosequencing. The authors processed their data as follows. TCRs in the repertoires were compared against a reference library of SARS-CoV-2-specific TCRs that had been generated with the MIRA antigen-specificity platform. Breadth was defined as the fraction of unique TCRs that were SARS-CoV-2-associated, and depth was defined as the fraction of total T cells that were SARS-CoV-2-associated. Using the MIRA data, each spike-specific TCR was assigned both to the spike region to which the TCR was reactive and to a CD4 or CD8 class. Log10-transformed breadth and depth values were compared by one-way ANOVA with Sidak's multiple comparisons tests. The immuneACCESS repertoire file appears here via TCRdb, limited to in-frame rearrangements. These files lack a portion of the clones; in checked studies, under half of the deficit traces to unresolved V genes, and the cause of the others is not known. V and J calls and clone size are those listed in that table; D and trimming were worked out from the DNA. Present in this sample are around 130,000 clones, around 87% of which were seen just once. In total, the top ten clones hold approximately 3.1% of the sample.

CDR1 and CDR2 are read off the germline V gene as LGHNA and YNFKEQ. The CDR3 spans 14 residues, from the cysteine through the phenylalanine. Solely the CDR3 DNA is kept, with 42 bases framed from the first base. V is shortened by 0 bases, J by 13 bases, and the region joining them spans 13 bases. The time point label on this specimen signifies: baseline before first vaccination. The vaccinee samples were drawn from two UK trials, COV001 and COV002, one of which was a single-blind randomized controlled phase 2/3 trial testing AZD1222 (ChAdOx1 nCoV-19) in healthy adults. For TCRbeta chain sequencing, PBMC samples from trial participants were taken at day 0 and at day 28 after the second dose.

This TCR derives from an adult in good health. The rearranged chain carries TRBV4-2 and TRBJ1-6, with the D segment identity uncertain. Sequenced material: peripheral blood, taken on day 0 of AZD1222 vaccination. The CDR3 in this case is CASSQDSYGSPLHF. The DNA sequence reads TGTGCCAGCAGCCAAGATTCTTACGGTAGCCCCCTCCACTTT.